This T cell receptor (beta chain) was obtained from a study of blood T cell repertoires in COVID-19. Study at large: There were acute and convalescent COVID-19 samples, and they came from the United States, Italy and Spain. Sources were T cells, B-cell-depleted T cells, or PBMCs; the material itself was cDNA or gDNA.

Profiled with immunoSEQ multiplex PCR; TCRdb holds only in-frame clones, not every one. Among 250,000 to 400,000 clones listed, around 90% were seen once. The germline V and J ends were trimmed by 0 bases and 2 bases, with 10 bases remaining between them. Germline V gene data show CDR1 as SEHNR and CDR2 as FQNEAQ (reference sequence). The CDR3 is made up of 15 amino acids. The TCR originated in a woman aged 30 to 39 with COVID-19, enrolled during active disease. The rearrangement uses TRBV7-9 and TRBJ1-2; tentative D call: TRBD1 (6 bases). The material sequenced was peripheral blood. The CDR3 bases are TGTGCCAGCAGCTTAGCGGGGGCGGAGAACTATGGCTACACCTTC. Protein product: CASSLAGAENYGYTF.